The 8 T cell receptor beta chains below all came from one sample that was sequenced in a study of T cells after yellow fever vaccination (dated by TCRdb to the late 2010s). The intended sense of this specimen's treatment or condition label: live attenuated yellow fever vaccine strain. Receptors were amplified or captured by 5' RACE. The sequencer was an Illumina HiSeq 2500. Through fastp at Q25 and MiXCR, TCRdb rebuilt clones from the public reads, retaining in-frame beta chains. Each CDR3 protein gets just one entry, which takes the most common genes and DNA from the rows behind it. This sample is represented by a few hundred thousand distinct CDR3 sequences; 8.7% of them were singletons. The leading ten clones occupy approximately 19% of the sample. The input for sequencing was PBMCs, taken on the day of the first yellow fever vaccination. Receptors were obtained from a man aged 18 to 35 who received the YFV17D yellow fever vaccine.

Ten or more counts support this clonotype. The chain employs TRBV11-2 and TRBJ2-1, with 9 nucleotides matching TRBD1. The germline V gene has CDR1 SGHAT and CDR2 FQNNGV. V lost 5 bases and J lost 6; bases outside the gene matches: 11. The CDR3 spans 16 residues. CDR3 bases: TGTGCCAGCAGCCCAGGCCCCGGGACAGGGCTCAATGAGCAGTTCTTC. Encoded protein: CASSPGPGTGLNEQFF.

There are a few counts of this clonotype. This chain connects TRBV29-1 to TRBJ2-1; the D gene could be TRBD1 or TRBD2 (5 bases each). The CDR3 consists of 14 residues. V was cut by 6 bases and J by 5 bases, with 17 bases left in between. CDR1 SQVTM and CDR2 ANQGSEA come from the germline V gene. CDR3 sequence reads: CSVVTGTSDNEQFF. CDR3 in DNA: TGCAGCGTGGTCACCGGGACCTCGGACAATGAGCAGTTCTTC.

This rearrangement joins TRBV4-1 to TRBJ1-2, with 7 bases identical to TRBD1. This CDR3 has 16 amino acids. Trimming cost V 3 bases and J 4 bases; bases outside gene matches: 11. CDR1 MGHRA and CDR2 YSYEKL come from the germline V gene. The CDR3: CASSQEPGQLSYGYTF. The CDR3 DNA reads as TGCGCCAGCAGCCAGGAACCGGGACAGCTGTCCTATGGCTACACCTTC.

V is TRBV5-1 and J is TRBJ2-5; D is unclear. V gave up 4 bases and J gave up 5 bases, with 9 bases separating them. Germline CDR1 is SGHRS and CDR2 is YFSETQ. This CDR3 contains 12 residues. The CDR3 DNA is TGCGCCAGCAGCCCGGAGTGGGAGACCCAGTACTTC. This translates into CASSPEWETQYF.

This clonotype showed up just a few times. The rearrangement links TRBV7-8 to TRBJ2-7, with D possibly TRBD2 on 5 matching bases. Germline assignment: CDR1 SGHVS and CDR2 FQNEAQ. The V gene lost 5 bases and the J gene lost 6 bases, with 11 bases spanning the gap. CDR3 length equals 12 residues. The chain's CDR3 is CASSQNGVEQYV. Written as DNA, the CDR3 is TGTGCCAGCAGCCAAAACGGGGTCGAGCAGTACGTC.

The chain links TRBV7-2 to TRBJ2-7; 7 bases align to TRBD2. The CDR3 extends over 15 amino acids. The germline gives CDR1 SGHTA, CDR2 FQGNSA. J lost 0 bases, V lost 4 bases, and 6 bases had no gene match. CDR3 coding DNA: TGTGCCAGCAGCTACGTCAGCGGGGTCTCCTACGAGCAGTACTTC. Its translation: CASSYVSGVSYEQYF.

This clonotype came up many times. V is TRBV20-1 and J is TRBJ1-3; D is unclear. The CDR3 runs 15 residues. Germline V gene data show CDR1 as DFQATT and CDR2 as SNEGSKA (reference sequence). Between the trimmed V and J ends, which lost 0 bases and 4 bases, there was a span of 13 bases. The CDR3 bases are TGCAGTGCTAGAGATGGGTACCTGGAGGGAAACACCATATATTTT. Translated: CSARDGYLEGNTIYF.

Ten or more counts support this clonotype. The chain is built from TRBV30 and TRBJ2-2; no firm D call. The V end was cut by 0 bases, the J end by 6 bases, with 2 bases between. Germline V gene sequence: CDR1 GTSNPN, CDR2 SVGIG (reference sequence). This CDR3 is built from 11 residues. CDR3 coding DNA: TGTGCCTGGAGTGTACCCGGGGAGCTGTTTTTT. Protein sequence: CAWSVPGELFF.